The rows below give T cell receptor beta chains drawn from one sample of a study of T cells in localized non-small cell lung cancer. Profiled with immunoSEQ multiplex PCR; TCRdb holds only in-frame clones, not every one. The sample lists some 33,000 clones, roughly 75% occurring once. Sequenced material: peripheral blood, taken before any cancer treatment. These receptors came from an older male donor with stage III squamous cell lung carcinoma. Each CDR3 is given with its conserved first and last residue. Fields, in order: V gene, D gene, clone size, CDR3 length, J gene, CDR3 DNA, CDR3 protein. A D gene is named only where the DNA matches it firmly. Part of the rows lack a size; the others show once, few, many or a class for expanded clones.

v_gene: TRBV7-3; d_gene: TRBD2; abundance: -; len: 15; j_gene: TRBJ2-3; CDR3nt: TGTGCCAGCAGCTTGGGGACTAGCGGCAGAGATACGCAGTATTTT; CDR3aa: CASSLGTSGRDTQYF
v_gene: TRBV6-6; d_gene: -; abundance: once; len: 14; j_gene: TRBJ2-3; CDR3nt: TGTGCCAGCAGCTCCAAAGTGGGCACAGATACGCAGTATTTT; CDR3aa: CASSSKVGTDTQYF
v_gene: TRBV18; d_gene: -; abundance: -; len: 15; j_gene: TRBJ1-1; CDR3nt: TGTGCCAGCTCGCGAGAGACAGGTGGGAACACTGAAGCTTTCTTT; CDR3aa: CASSRETGGNTEAFF
v_gene: TRBV6-1; d_gene: -; abundance: -; len: 13; j_gene: TRBJ2-7; CDR3nt: TGTGCCAGCAGTGAAAGGAATGCCTACGAGCAGTACTTC; CDR3aa: CASSERNAYEQYF
v_gene: TRBV28; d_gene: -; abundance: -; len: 16; j_gene: TRBJ1-1; CDR3nt: TGTGCCAGCAGTTCTGGGGGCGGGCAGGGGAACACTGAAGCTTTCTTT; CDR3aa: CASSSGGGQGNTEAFF
v_gene: TRBV5-1; d_gene: -; abundance: -; len: 15; j_gene: TRBJ2-6; CDR3nt: TGCGCCAGCAGCATAGGGGAGTCTGGGGCCAACGTCCTGACTTTC; CDR3aa: CASSIGESGANVLTF
v_gene: TRBV30; d_gene: TRBD1; abundance: -; len: 15; j_gene: TRBJ1-4; CDR3nt: TGTGCCTGGAGTCCGTCCAGGACAGGGGTTGAAAAACTGTTTTTT; CDR3aa: CAWSPSRTGVEKLFF
v_gene: TRBV13; d_gene: TRBD1; abundance: -; len: 16; j_gene: TRBJ2-7; CDR3nt: TGTGCCAGCAGCTTAGGCCTTGCAGGGGGCATATACGAGCAGTACTTC; CDR3aa: CASSLGLAGGIYEQYF
v_gene: TRBV5-1; d_gene: -; abundance: -; len: 16; j_gene: TRBJ1-1; CDR3nt: TGCGCCAGCCGTTCTACCGCCGATCAGCCGAAGACTGAAGCTTTCTTT; CDR3aa: CASRSTADQPKTEAFF
v_gene: TRBV7-3; d_gene: TRBD1; abundance: medium-sized; len: 14; j_gene: TRBJ2-2; CDR3nt: TGTGCCAGCAGCTTGGGACAGGGGTCCGGGGAGCTGTTTTTT; CDR3aa: CASSLGQGSGELFF
v_gene: TRBV18; d_gene: TRBD2; abundance: -; len: 18; j_gene: TRBJ2-1; CDR3nt: TGTGCCAGCTCACCCGAGTCGGCTAGCGGAACCCTCCGCAATGAGCAGTTCTTC; CDR3aa: CASSPESASGTLRNEQFF
v_gene: TRBV28; d_gene: TRBD1; abundance: -; len: 15; j_gene: TRBJ1-2; CDR3nt: TGTGCCAGCAGTGAGACAGGGGGGCTTAACTATGGCTACACCTTC; CDR3aa: CASSETGGLNYGYTF
v_gene: TRBV10-3; d_gene: -; abundance: -; len: 13; j_gene: TRBJ1-1; CDR3nt: TGTGCCATCATTAGACAGGAGAACACTGAAGCTTTCTTT; CDR3aa: CAIIRQENTEAFF
v_gene: TRBV19; d_gene: -; abundance: -; len: 14; j_gene: TRBJ2-5; CDR3nt: TGTGCCAGTACCGATTTTGGGGCGAGAAAGACCCAGTACTTC; CDR3aa: CASTDFGARKTQYF
v_gene: TRBV6-5; d_gene: TRBD1; abundance: once; len: 15; j_gene: TRBJ2-7; CDR3nt: TGTGCCAGCAGTCCCCGGGACAGTTTTTCCTGGGAGCAGTACTTC; CDR3aa: CASSPRDSFSWEQYF
v_gene: TRBV6-1; d_gene: -; abundance: -; len: 15; j_gene: TRBJ2-6; CDR3nt: TGTGCCAGCAGTGAAAGGGGGGCTGGGGCCAACGTCCTGACTTTC; CDR3aa: CASSERGAGANVLTF
v_gene: TRBV10-3; d_gene: TRBD2; abundance: -; len: 14; j_gene: TRBJ2-7; CDR3nt: TGTGCCATCAGTGAAATAGCGGGAGTCTACGAGCAGTACTTC; CDR3aa: CAISEIAGVYEQYF
v_gene: TRBV4-3; d_gene: -; abundance: -; len: 15; j_gene: TRBJ1-1; CDR3nt: TGCGCCAGCAGCCAAGCGGTAGTTGGGAACACTGAAGCTTTCTTT; CDR3aa: CASSQAVVGNTEAFF
v_gene: TRBV27; d_gene: -; abundance: few; len: 14; j_gene: TRBJ1-5; CDR3nt: TGTGCCAGCCGAAGCCCCGAGGGAACTGAGCCCCAGCATTTT; CDR3aa: CASRSPEGTEPQHF
v_gene: TRBV7-2; d_gene: -; abundance: once; len: 13; j_gene: TRBJ2-7; CDR3nt: TGTGCCAGCAGCTTAGCGATCTCCTACGAGCAGTACTTC; CDR3aa: CASSLAISYEQYF
v_gene: TRBV10-3; d_gene: -; abundance: once; len: 15; j_gene: TRBJ2-1; CDR3nt: TGTGCCATCAGTGAGCCCCTAAGCTCCTACAATGAGCAGTTCTTC; CDR3aa: CAISEPLSSYNEQFF
v_gene: TRBV14; d_gene: -; abundance: once; len: 16; j_gene: TRBJ2-2; CDR3nt: TGTGCCAGCAGCCAGTCCCACGGGGGGCGGAACGGGGAGCTGTTTTTT; CDR3aa: CASSQSHGGRNGELFF
v_gene: TRBV4-1; d_gene: TRBD1; abundance: -; len: 15; j_gene: TRBJ1-2; CDR3nt: TGCGCCAGCAGCCGCCGACAGGGGGCGCCGTATGGCTACACCTTC; CDR3aa: CASSRRQGAPYGYTF
v_gene: TRBV9; d_gene: -; abundance: -; len: 14; j_gene: TRBJ2-2; CDR3nt: TGTGCCAGCAGCGTAAAAGGGTCCGGCGGGGAGCTGTTTTTT; CDR3aa: CASSVKGSGGELFF
v_gene: TRBV9; d_gene: -; abundance: -; len: 13; j_gene: TRBJ1-5; CDR3nt: TGTGCCAGCAGCTTATCGGGATGGCAGCCCCAGCATTTT; CDR3aa: CASSLSGWQPQHF
v_gene: TRBV28; d_gene: -; abundance: -; len: 17; j_gene: TRBJ1-3; CDR3nt: TGTGCCAGCAGCCCTTATGCCGAGAATCCAGAGGGAAACACCATATATTTT; CDR3aa: CASSPYAENPEGNTIYF
v_gene: TRBV11-2; d_gene: -; abundance: -; len: 15; j_gene: TRBJ1-2; CDR3nt: TGTGCCAGCAGCTTATTGGTACAGGGTGGGGGTGGCTACACCTTC; CDR3aa: CASSLLVQGGGGYTF
v_gene: TRBV4-3; d_gene: -; abundance: few; len: 17; j_gene: TRBJ2-7; CDR3nt: TGCGCCAGCAGCCAAGGGTATCAGGCAGACCCCCTCTACGAGCAGTACTTC; CDR3aa: CASSQGYQADPLYEQYF
v_gene: TRBV5-4; d_gene: TRBD2; abundance: -; len: 17; j_gene: TRBJ2-1; CDR3nt: TGTGCCAGCAGCTCCCTGGTCGGGGAGGGGTTGGGGAATGAGCAGTTCTTC; CDR3aa: CASSSLVGEGLGNEQFF
v_gene: TRBV2; d_gene: -; abundance: -; len: 13; j_gene: TRBJ2-7; CDR3nt: TGTGCCAGCGGGAAGGTGGCCACTTACGAGCAGTACTTC; CDR3aa: CASGKVATYEQYF
v_gene: TRBV2; d_gene: TRBD1; abundance: -; len: 15; j_gene: TRBJ2-2; CDR3nt: TGTGCCAGCAGTGCGGACAGGACGAACACCGGGGAGCTGTTTTTT; CDR3aa: CASSADRTNTGELFF
v_gene: TRBV6-4; d_gene: -; abundance: -; len: 14; j_gene: TRBJ2-2; CDR3nt: TGTGCCAGCAAAGCGACTCGAAACACCGGGGAGCTGTTTTTT; CDR3aa: CASKATRNTGELFF
v_gene: TRBV9; d_gene: TRBD2; abundance: once; len: 15; j_gene: TRBJ2-7; CDR3nt: TGTGCCAGCAGCGTAGCTACGGGAGGACCCTACGAGCAGTACTTC; CDR3aa: CASSVATGGPYEQYF
v_gene: TRBV6-1; d_gene: -; abundance: -; len: 14; j_gene: TRBJ1-1; CDR3nt: TGTGCCAGCAGTGAAGGCTGGGGGGGCACTGAAGCTTTCTTT; CDR3aa: CASSEGWGGTEAFF
v_gene: TRBV30; d_gene: -; abundance: -; len: 14; j_gene: TRBJ1-6; CDR3nt: TGTGCCTGGAGCCCCGGACGCCTTAATTCACCCCTCCACTTT; CDR3aa: CAWSPGRLNSPLHF
v_gene: TRBV7-9; d_gene: -; abundance: -; len: 11; j_gene: TRBJ2-3; CDR3nt: TGTGCCAGCACGGGTGGAGATACGCAGTATTTT; CDR3aa: CASTGGDTQYF
v_gene: TRBV7-9; d_gene: -; abundance: -; len: 11; j_gene: TRBJ2-2; CDR3nt: TGTGCCAGCAGCTTGACCGGGGAGCTGTTTTTT; CDR3aa: CASSLTGELFF
v_gene: TRBV7-9; d_gene: -; abundance: once; len: 13; j_gene: TRBJ2-5; CDR3nt: TGTGCCAGCAGCCCCCGCCCCGTAGAGACCCAGTACTTC; CDR3aa: CASSPRPVETQYF
v_gene: TRBV19; d_gene: TRBD1; abundance: -; len: 15; j_gene: TRBJ1-1; CDR3nt: TGTGCCAGCCTATATCGGACAGGGGATAGGACTGAAGCTTTCTTT; CDR3aa: CASLYRTGDRTEAFF
v_gene: TRBV21-1; d_gene: -; abundance: few; len: 16; j_gene: TRBJ2-7; CDR3nt: TGTGCCAGCAGCGGTCGTCTAGCGGCTCCCTACATCGAGCAGTACTTC; CDR3aa: CASSGRLAAPYIEQYF
v_gene: TRBV5-6; d_gene: -; abundance: -; len: 14; j_gene: TRBJ1-1; CDR3nt: TGTGCCAGCAGCCCCTCGGGATCGAACACTGAAGCTTTCTTT; CDR3aa: CASSPSGSNTEAFF
v_gene: TRBV7-2; d_gene: TRBD2; abundance: -; len: 16; j_gene: TRBJ2-5; CDR3nt: TGTGCCTCCAGAAGGCCCGGGACTAGCGTACAAGAGACCCAGTACTTC; CDR3aa: CASRRPGTSVQETQYF
v_gene: TRBV18; d_gene: TRBD2; abundance: -; len: 16; j_gene: TRBJ2-1; CDR3nt: TGTGCCAGCTCACAGAACTTAGCGGGGGGGGACAATGAGCAGTTCTTC; CDR3aa: CASSQNLAGGDNEQFF
v_gene: TRBV27; d_gene: -; abundance: -; len: 15; j_gene: TRBJ1-1; CDR3nt: TGTGCCAGCTTAACACCGGGACATCCAAACACTGAAGCTTTCTTT; CDR3aa: CASLTPGHPNTEAFF